The 26 T cell receptor beta chains listed next were all sequenced from one sample in a study of OX40 agonist ivuxolimab in advanced cancers. The table came from immunoSEQ multiplex PCR; TCRdb's copy has only in-frame clones and leaves some out. The table lists about 69,000 clones, 90% to 95% of them singletons. The sample consisted of CD4+ or CD8+ T cells sorted from blood, taken in a trial of the OX40 agonist ivuxolimab. The origin of the receptors is an adult with an advanced solid tumor such as melanoma, head and neck, liver or kidney cancer.

The rearrangement joins TRBV5-1 to TRBJ1-2; a weak D match, TRBD1 (5 bases). Germline loops: CDR1 SGHRS, CDR2 YFSETQ. The CDR3 loop spans 13 amino acids. Trimming removed 0 bases from V and 4 bases from J, with 7 bases in between. The CDR3 nucleotides are TGCGCCAGCAGCTTGGGACAGTCCTATGGCTACACCTTC. Translating gives CASSLGQSYGYTF. Combining the CDR3 with reference TRBV5-1 and TRBJ1-2 gives the whole variable domain KAGVTQTPRYLIKTRGQQVTLSCSPISGHRSVSWYQQTPGQGLQFLFEYFSETQRNKGNFPGRFSGRQFSNSRSEMNVSTLELGDSALYLCASSLGQSYGYTFGSGTRLTVV.

The genes are TRBV6-1 and TRBJ1-3; D is unclear. The CDR3 contains 16 residues. CDR1 is MNHNS, CDR2 SASEGT, per germline. The germline V and J ends were trimmed by 6 bases and 2 bases, with 17 bases remaining between them. For the CDR3, the DNA is TGTGCCAGCAGCGAAAGCTACAGCACAACTGGAAACACCATATATTTT. Translating it yields CASSESYSTTGNTIYF.

The chain joins TRBV7-2 to TRBJ2-7, with D perhaps matching TRBD1 (5 bases). The V and J ends lost 8 bases and 3 bases respectively, with 8 bases between them. Per germline, CDR1 SGHTA and CDR2 FQGNSA. CDR3 length equals 11 residues. Written as DNA, the CDR3 is TGTGCCAGCGGAAGGGGCTACGAGCAGTACTTC. Amino acids: CASGRGYEQYF.

The chain's CDR3 is CASSIRGDKASEQYF. The CDR3 DNA follows: TGTGCCAGTAGTATAAGGGGAGATAAGGCGAGCGAGCAGTACTTC. This chain uses TRBV19 with TRBJ2-7; tentatively, D is TRBD1 or TRBD2 (5 bases each). V shed 2 bases and J shed 6 bases, with 17 bases lying between them. There are 15 residues in the CDR3. Germline CDR1 is LNHDA and CDR2 is SQIVND (reference sequence).

The CDR3 loop reads CASSLQQGTGYGYTF. For the CDR3, the DNA is TGTGCCAGCTCACTTCAACAGGGTACGGGCTATGGCTACACCTTC. The chain couples TRBV18 to TRBJ1-2; TRBD1 is a possible D gene (6 bases). V was clipped by 4 bases and J by 4 bases, with 16 bases between them. The CDR3 is 15 amino acids. Germline CDR1 KGHSH, CDR2 LQKENI.

The count of this clone is one. This sequence joins TRBV13 and TRBJ2-7; D may be TRBD2 (6 bases). The V end lost 7 bases, the J end lost 2 bases, and 12 bases lay between the germline ends. The CDR3 is made up of 13 amino acids. In germline, CDR1 is PRHDT, CDR2 FYEKMQ (reference sequence). The CDR3: CASTGGGTYEQYF. The CDR3 DNA reads as TGTGCCAGCACCGGGGGAGGAACCTACGAGCAGTACTTC. The full variable domain, its missing parts supplied by reference TRBV13 and TRBJ2-7, is AAGVIQSPRHLIKEKRETATLKCYPIPRHDTVYWYQQGPGQDPQFLISFYEKMQSDKGSIPDRFSAQQFSDYHSELNMSSLELGDSALYFCASTGGGTYEQYFGPGTRLTVT.

This clone was counted only a few times. J is TRBJ1-2 and V is TRBV2; D uncertain. Trimming left V 4 bases short and J 0 bases short, with 6 bases between. The length of the CDR3 is 13 residues. Germline values: CDR1 SNHLY, CDR2 FYNNEI. CDR3 loop: CASSGTANYGYTF. The CDR3 coding sequence is TGTGCCAGCAGTGGCACAGCTAACTATGGCTACACCTTC. Full variable domain (remainder filled in from reference TRBV2 and TRBJ1-2): EPEVTQTPSHQVTQMGQEVILRCVPISNHLYFYWYRQILGQKVEFLVSFYNNEISEKSEIFDDQFSVERPDGSNFTLKIRSTKLEDSAMYFCASSGTANYGYTFGSGTRLTVV.

The chain carries TRBV6-5 and TRBJ2-5; D remains ambiguous. The germline V and J ends were trimmed by 2 bases and 4 bases, with 2 bases remaining between them. The CDR3 covers 11 residues. Germline V lookup: CDR1 MNHEY, CDR2 SVGAGI. Written as DNA, the CDR3 is TGTGCCAGCAGTTACCTAGAGACCCAGTACTTC. Encoded protein: CASSYLETQYF.

The V gene is TRBV28, the J gene TRBJ2-1; a possible D gene is TRBD2 (7 bases). The germline V and J ends were trimmed by 6 bases and 12 bases, with 15 bases remaining between them. The CDR3 extends over 12 amino acids. Per germline, CDR1 MDHEN and CDR2 SYDVKM. The CDR3 DNA follows: TGTGCCAGCAGCTTGGCGGGGGCGCGGCAGTTCTTC. Its protein is CASSLAGARQFF.

The gene calls are TRBV6-1 and TRBJ1-1; the match to TRBD1 covers 8 bases. Trimming took 6 bases from V and 0 from J; bases not matched to a gene: 3. CDR3 size: 14 residues. Germline V gene sequence: CDR1 MNHNS, CDR2 SASEGT. CDR3 sequence reads: CASRRQGMNTEAFF. CDR3 DNA: TGTGCCAGCAGAAGACAGGGGATGAACACTGAAGCTTTCTTT.

The rearrangement links TRBV7-8 to TRBJ2-7, with D possibly TRBD1 on 6 matching bases. The CDR3 is made up of 12 amino acids. V lost 4 bases to trimming and J lost 7 bases, with 11 bases between them. Germline V gene lookup returns CDR1 SGHVS and CDR2 FQNEAQ. CDR3 residues: CASSSLQGEQYF. The CDR3 bases are TGTGCCAGCAGCTCGCTACAGGGAGAGCAGTACTTC.

The chain links TRBV7-7 to TRBJ2-3, with TRBD2 matching 7 bases. CDR1 and CDR2 from the germline V gene are SSHAT and FNYEAQ (reference sequence). CDR3 length equals 14 residues. The V segment lost 5 bases and the J segment 6 bases; nucleotides outside the gene matches: 8. The DNA of the CDR3 is TGTGCCAGCAGCACGGGGGGACTGGGGGATACGCAGTATTTT. Amino acid sequence: CASSTGGLGDTQYF. The full variable domain, in which reference TRBV7-7 and TRBJ2-3 provide the parts outside the CDR3, is GAGVSQSPRYKVTKRGQDVTLRCDPISSHATLYWYQQALGQGPEFLTYFNYEAQPDKSGLPSDRFSAERPEGSISTLTIQRTEQRDSAMYRCASSTGGLGDTQYFGPGTRLTVL.

The CDR3 nucleotides read TGTGCCAGCAGTAAACCGACTAGTCTTGGAGAGACCCAGTACTTC. This translates into CASSKPTSLGETQYF. The gene calls are TRBV28 and TRBJ2-5, with D possibly TRBD2 on 6 matching bases. Looked up from germline, CDR1 is MDHEN and CDR2 is SYDVKM. The CDR3 covers 15 residues. V was shortened by 5 bases and J by 4 bases, with 17 bases between the two germline ends.

This chain links TRBV20-1 with TRBJ2-4, with D maybe TRBD2 (5 bases). This CDR3 region has 11 residues. With 5 bases removed from V and 9 bases from J, the gap between germline ends came to 11 bases. Looked up from germline, CDR1 is DFQATT and CDR2 is SNEGSKA (reference sequence). The chain's CDR3 is CSAQTRGIQYF. The CDR3 DNA sequence: TGCAGTGCTCAGACACGGGGCATTCAGTACTTC.

The chain joins TRBV28 to TRBJ1-5, with TRBD1 matching 9 bases. The germline gives CDR1 MDHEN, CDR2 SYDVKM. Unmatched junction bases numbered 10, after V lost 4 bases and J lost 0 bases. CDR3 length: 18 amino acids. The CDR3 DNA is TGTGCCAGCAGTTGGCAGGGGACAGGGTCTCATAGCAATCAGCCCCAGCATTTT. Translation gives CASSWQGTGSHSNQPQHF.

This rearrangement joins TRBV6-1 to TRBJ2-7; 9 bases map to TRBD1. With V trimmed by 4 bases and J by 7 bases, 11 bases remained unmatched. CDR1 is MNHNS and CDR2 is SASEGT in the germline V gene. The CDR3 consists of 15 residues. The CDR3 is CASSARTGAPLEQYF. The CDR3 nucleotides read TGTGCCAGCAGTGCGAGGACAGGGGCCCCTTTGGAGCAGTACTTC.

The genes are TRBV13 and TRBJ2-7; 7 positions agree with TRBD1. Germline CDR1 reads PRHDT; CDR2 reads FYEKMQ (reference sequence). The CDR3 runs 14 residues. V lost 5 bases, J lost 9 bases, and 13 bases stayed unmatched. In DNA, the CDR3 is TGTGCCAGCAGCCTTGCCGGGACAGTGCCTATGCAGTACTTC. Translating gives CASSLAGTVPMQYF.

The chain uses TRBV18 and TRBJ2-5; 8 nucleotides line up with TRBD1. The CDR3 runs 14 residues. The V segment lost 6 bases and the J segment 4 bases; nucleotides outside the gene matches: 7. Germline CDR1 reads KGHSH; CDR2 reads LQKENI. This CDR3 is CASSPNTGGETQYF. In nucleotides, the CDR3 is TGTGCCAGCTCGCCTAATACAGGGGGAGAGACCCAGTACTTC.

CDR3 in DNA: TGTGCCAGCAGTGAAGAGGGAGGGGGGAAAGAGACCCAGTACTTC. Residues: CASSEEGGGKETQYF. This rearrangement joins TRBV2 to TRBJ2-5; a possible D gene is TRBD2 (7 bases). With 1 base removed from V and 3 bases from J, the gap between germline ends came to 12 bases. Germline-derived CDR1 and CDR2 are SNHLY and FYNNEI. The length of the CDR3 is 15 residues. Drawing the rest from reference TRBV2 and TRBJ2-5, the complete variable domain is EPEVTQTPSHQVTQMGQEVILRCVPISNHLYFYWYRQILGQKVEFLVSFYNNEISEKSEIFDDQFSVERPDGSNFTLKIRSTKLEDSAMYFCASSEEGGGKETQYFGPGTRLLVL.

This rearrangement joins TRBV6-5 to TRBJ2-7; 9 bases fit TRBD1. Losses at the gene ends were 2 bases for V and 2 bases for J; bases not matched to a gene: 1. CDR1 and CDR2 from the germline V gene are MNHEY and SVGAGI. The CDR3 totals 14 residues. This CDR3 is CASSYDRGAYEQYF. As DNA, the CDR3 is TGTGCCAGCAGTTACGACAGGGGGGCCTACGAGCAGTACTTC.

This chain joins TRBV6-6 and TRBJ2-2, with 11 bases identical to TRBD1. The ends lost 2 bases at V and 7 bases at J; junction bases unmatched: 6. Looked up from germline, CDR1 is MNHNY and CDR2 is SVGAGI (reference sequence). This CDR3 is built from 16 residues. The CDR3 spells CASSYRTGGAGGELFF. Here the CDR3 DNA reads TGTGCCAGCAGTTACCGGACAGGGGGCGCGGGCGGGGAGCTGTTTTTT.

The chain employs TRBV6-1 and TRBJ2-1; 7 bases match TRBD1. V was pared by 5 bases and J by 2 bases, with 3 bases of the junction left unmatched. Per germline, CDR1 MNHNS and CDR2 SASEGT. The CDR3 is 14 residues long. The CDR3 DNA follows: TGTGCCAGCAGTCTGGGACAGACCTACAATGAGCAGTTCTTC. Translation gives CASSLGQTYNEQFF.

This chain's CDR3 is CASSTRDRDYEQYF. The CDR3 nucleotides read TGTGCCAGCAGCACCCGGGACAGGGACTACGAGCAGTACTTC. This chain links TRBV5-4 with TRBJ2-7; 9 bases agree with TRBD1. There are 14 residues in the CDR3. The V segment lost 4 bases and the J segment 3 bases; nucleotides outside the gene matches: 5. CDR1 and CDR2 from the germline V gene are SGHNT and YYREEE (reference sequence). Full variable domain (missing parts from reference TRBV5-4 and TRBJ2-7): ETGVTQSPTHLIKTRGQQVTLRCSSQSGHNTVSWYQQALGQGPQFIFQYYREEENGRGNFPPRFSGLQFPNYSSELNVNALELDDSALYLCASSTRDRDYEQYFGPGTRLTVT.

This chain links TRBV6-5 with TRBJ2-1, with 10 bases fitting TRBD2. The CDR3 consists of 16 residues. Germline V lookup: CDR1 MNHEY, CDR2 SVGAGI. V shed 0 bases, J shed 8 bases, and the junction held 7 bases outside the gene matches. CDR3 amino acids: CASSYSSGRFNHEQFF. CDR3 nucleotide sequence: TGTGCCAGCAGTTACTCTAGCGGGAGGTTCAATCATGAGCAGTTCTTC.

CDR3 bases: TGTGCCAGTAGTATAGAAGGGCGAGGCTATGGCTACACCTTC. It specifies CASSIEGRGYGYTF. The chain recombines TRBV19 with TRBJ1-2; the D is unclear. The CDR3 has 14 residues. Germline CDR1 LNHDA, CDR2 SQIVND (reference sequence). Trimming pared 0 bases from V and 4 bases from J, leaving 9 bases between.

The rearrangement joins TRBV4-2 to TRBJ2-7; D gene unclear. The CDR3 totals 13 residues. Trimming removed 0 bases at V and 6 bases at J, with 9 bases between. Germline V gene data show CDR1 as LGHNA and CDR2 as YNFKEQ. The CDR3 protein is CASSQDLFTEQYF. The DNA for the CDR3 is TGTGCCAGCAGCCAAGATTTATTCACCGAGCAGTACTTC.